These T cell receptor beta chains were read from a single sample in a study of Ad26.COV2.S vaccination and SARS-CoV-2 variants. Assay: immunoSEQ multiplex PCR; the TCRdb copy retains only in-frame clones and omits some. The sample has 400,000 or so clones; 75% to 90% are singletons. The sample was peripheral blood, taken in a trial of Ad26.COV2.S vaccine versus placebo. The source of these receptors is a person between 18 and 65 years old who received the Ad26.COV2.S COVID-19 vaccine or a placebo. Both conserved end residues are part of each CDR3. D genes are given only for firm matches. Clone size is given for some rows only: seen once, a few or many times, or a class if the clone is expanded.

j_call,v_call,d_call,clone_size,cdr3_nt,cdr3_aa
TRBJ2-1,TRBV6-5,-,-,TGTGCCAGCAGTTCGTACTTAGGTAGGCAGTTCTTC,CASSSYLGRQFF
TRBJ2-1,TRBV24-1,-,-,TGTGCCACCAGTGAACGGGCAGGGCGTGAGCAGTTCTTC,CATSERAGREQFF
TRBJ2-7,TRBV5-1,-,-,TGCGCCAGCAGTCTAGACAGCGGTTTAGCCTACGAGCAGTACTTC,CASSLDSGLAYEQYF
TRBJ1-1,TRBV30,-,-,TGTGCCTGGAGTCCCGGACCCGAGGACACTGAAGCTTTCTTT,CAWSPGPEDTEAFF
TRBJ2-5,TRBV27,TRBD1,-,TGTGCCAGCAAGCTAGGACAGGGGAGACGAGAGACCCAGTACTTC,CASKLGQGRRETQYF
TRBJ1-2,TRBV7-2,-,-,TGTGCCAGCAGCTTATCAGGGAACGGCTACACCTTC,CASSLSGNGYTF
TRBJ2-7,TRBV27,-,-,TGTGCCAGCAGTTTATCTGGGGTCCTCAATACTGAGCAGTACTTC,CASSLSGVLNTEQYF
TRBJ1-5,TRBV2,-,-,TGTGCCAGCGAGGGCACGGGGTCGGGGCCCCAGCATTTT,CASEGTGSGPQHF
TRBJ1-4,TRBV24-1,-,-,TGTGCCACCAGTGCACAGTATAATGAAAAACTGTTTTTT,CATSAQYNEKLFF
TRBJ2-7,TRBV7-2,TRBD1,-,TGTGCCAGCAGCTTCTCAACGACGACAGGGAGGTACTTC,CASSFSTTTGRYF
TRBJ2-6,TRBV2,-,-,TGTGCCAGCGTCGGGGCCCTCTCTGGGGCCAACGTCCTGACTTTC,CASVGALSGANVLTF
TRBJ1-5,TRBV6-8,TRBD1,-,TGTGCCAGCAGATGCCCCGGGACAGGGGATAATAGCAATCAGCCCCAGCATTTT,CASRCPGTGDNSNQPQHF
TRBJ1-1,TRBV10-3,-,-,TGTGCCATCAGTGATGGGGGGAGGGTTATAAACACTGAAGCTTTCTTT,CAISDGGRVINTEAFF
TRBJ2-1,TRBV3-1/TRBV3-2,TRBD2,-,TGTGCCAGCAGCCAAGATAGGACTAGCGGGGTCAATGAGCAGTTCTTC,CASSQDRTSGVNEQFF
TRBJ2-5,TRBV2,TRBD2,once,TGTGCCAGTACTAGCGGCCGGGGGGAGACCCAGTACTTC,CASTSGRGETQYF
TRBJ2-1,TRBV5-1,TRBD2,-,TGCGCCAGCAGTCCGAGCGGGGGAACCTACAATGAGCAGTTCTTC,CASSPSGGTYNEQFF
TRBJ1-2,TRBV9,-,-,TGTGCCAGCAGCGTAGAGGGGAGGAATGGCTACACCTTC,CASSVEGRNGYTF
TRBJ1-6,TRBV7-9,-,-,TGTGCCAGCAGCTTAGAGGGACGAGGCTATTCACCCCTCCACTTT,CASSLEGRGYSPLHF
TRBJ2-5,TRBV20-1,-,-,TGCAGTGCTACTTGGGAGAAGACCCAGTACTTC,CSATWEKTQYF
TRBJ2-2,TRBV18,TRBD2,-,TGTGCCAGCTCACCACTTCTCACTGCGGGGGAAAACACCGGGGAGCTGTTTTTT,CASSPLLTAGENTGELFF
TRBJ2-6,TRBV4-1,TRBD2,-,TGCGCCAGCAGCCTGAGGACTAGCGGGGGCCTTACAGGGGCCAACGTCCTGACTTTC,CASSLRTSGGLTGANVLTF
TRBJ1-5,TRBV4-3,-,-,TGCGCCAGCAGCCAAGAGGTCCAGGGAAATCAGCCCCAGCATTTT,CASSQEVQGNQPQHF
TRBJ2-5,TRBV18,TRBD1,-,TGTGCCAGCTCACCACGGACAGGTATCTGGGAGACCCAGTACTTC,CASSPRTGIWETQYF
TRBJ1-1,TRBV24-1,TRBD1,-,TGTGCCACCAGTGATGTTGACAGGGCGCAAGCTTTCTTT,CATSDVDRAQAFF
TRBJ2-1,TRBV5-4,TRBD1,-,TGTGCCAGCAGCTCCCGGGACAGTTACAATGAGCAGTTCTTC,CASSSRDSYNEQFF
TRBJ2-3,TRBV4-3,-,-,TGCGCCAGCAGCCAAGAAGGGTGGATCACAGATACGCAGTATTTT,CASSQEGWITDTQYF
TRBJ2-5,TRBV7-9,TRBD1,-,TGTGCCAGCAGCCAAGGGACAGGGGGAGAGACCCAGTACTTC,CASSQGTGGETQYF
TRBJ2-7,TRBV5-5,TRBD1,once,TGTGCCAGCACTCTAGTGGGACAGGGCCTATACGAGCAGTACTTC,CASTLVGQGLYEQYF
TRBJ1-6,TRBV7-9,-,-,TGTGCCAGCAGCCCGACGGGACAAAATAATTCACCCCTCCACTTT,CASSPTGQNNSPLHF
TRBJ1-3,TRBV11-2,-,-,TGTGCCAGCAGCTTAGTCGGTCGAGGCTCTGGAAACACCATATATTTT,CASSLVGRGSGNTIYF
TRBJ2-7,TRBV19,-,-,TGTGCCACTAAACCTGGGGACACAACCTACGAGCAGTACTTC,CATKPGDTTYEQYF
TRBJ2-7,TRBV12-5,-,-,TGTGCTAGTGGTTTGGGACGCTCCTACGAGCAGTACTTC,CASGLGRSYEQYF
TRBJ2-5,TRBV7-2,-,-,TGTGCCAGCAGCTTAGGTATTACAGAGGAGACCCAGTACTTC,CASSLGITEETQYF
TRBJ1-1,TRBV27,-,-,TGTGCCAGCAGTTTAGTGGGACACTTGAACACTGAAGCTTTCTTT,CASSLVGHLNTEAFF
TRBJ1-4,TRBV15,-,-,TGTGCCACCAGCAGACAAAGAGAAAAACTGTTTTTT,CATSRQREKLFF
TRBJ1-2,TRBV19,-,-,TGTGCCAGTAGCCGGGAACTCTGGGGCTATGGCTACACCTTC,CASSRELWGYGYTF
TRBJ2-3,TRBV2,TRBD2,-,TGTGCCAGCAGTGAGCGGGGGTTTGGAGATACGCAGTATTTT,CASSERGFGDTQYF
TRBJ2-7,TRBV4-2,TRBD1,few,TGTGCCAGCAGCCAAGGGGAAGGGGGCAGTAGGTACGAGCAGTACTTC,CASSQGEGGSRYEQYF
TRBJ1-2,TRBV19,TRBD1,-,TGTGCCAGTAGTATCCAGGGGGGTAACTATGGCTACACCTTC,CASSIQGGNYGYTF
TRBJ1-1,TRBV7-6,-,-,TGTGCCAGCAGCGCGACCGACCGGGGGGGATGGGACACTGAAGCTTTCTTT,CASSATDRGGWDTEAFF
TRBJ2-1,TRBV19,-,-,TGTGCCAGTACCGAAAATCCTAGGCGCCTTAATGAGCAGTTCTTC,CASTENPRRLNEQFF
TRBJ2-7,TRBV5-4,-,-,TGTGCCAGCAGCTTGAGAGACGGCGAATCCTACGAGCAGTACTTC,CASSLRDGESYEQYF
TRBJ1-2,TRBV5-1,-,-,TGCGCCAGCAGGGACTCAGGGGCTGCCTATGGCTACACCTTC,CASRDSGAAYGYTF
TRBJ1-6,TRBV13,TRBD1,-,TGTGCCAGCAGCTTGAACAGGGGACATAATTCACCCCTCCACTTT,CASSLNRGHNSPLHF
TRBJ2-2,TRBV4-1,-,once,TGCGCCAGCAGCCAGTCGAACACCGGGGAGCTGTTTTTT,CASSQSNTGELFF
TRBJ2-1,TRBV7-9,TRBD1,-,TGTGCCAGCAGCTTAGAACAGGGGTTTGGGCAGTTCTTC,CASSLEQGFGQFF
TRBJ2-1,TRBV5-1,-,-,TGCGCCAGCAGCTTGGCCCCAGGGATAGCCTACAATGAGCAGTTCTTC,CASSLAPGIAYNEQFF
TRBJ2-7,TRBV7-8,TRBD2,-,TGTGCCAGCAGCCCCCGGGGACTAGCGGGATACGAGCAGTACTTC,CASSPRGLAGYEQYF
TRBJ2-7,TRBV25-1,-,-,TGTGCCAGCAGTGAGGCTCGGCAGGGAGTCTACGAGCAGTACTTC,CASSEARQGVYEQYF
TRBJ1-1,TRBV19,-,-,TGTGCCAGTACCGGGGGGGGGAACACTGAAGCTTTCTTT,CASTGGGNTEAFF
TRBJ1-6,TRBV10-3,-,-,TGTGCCATCAGTGAGTCGGGAGGACGGGACTCACCCCTCCACTTT,CAISESGGRDSPLHF
TRBJ2-7,TRBV19,-,-,TGTGCCAGTAGTGCCGCGGACCCAGTCGACGAGCAGTACTTC,CASSAADPVDEQYF
TRBJ2-1,TRBV5-8,TRBD1,-,TGTGCCAGCAGCACCCCCGGGACAGGCTACAATGAGCAGTTCTTC,CASSTPGTGYNEQFF
TRBJ2-7,TRBV5-4,-,-,TGTGCCAGCAGCCTTGACCTGGGGGGTCGCTACGAGCAGTACTTC,CASSLDLGGRYEQYF
TRBJ2-7,TRBV5-4,-,-,TGTGCCAGCAGGGGGGGACACTCCTACGAGCAGTACTTC,CASRGGHSYEQYF
TRBJ2-5,TRBV6-5,TRBD2,-,TGTGCCAGCAGTTACATCGGTAGCGGGGGGAGGGAGACCCAGTACTTC,CASSYIGSGGRETQYF
TRBJ1-5,TRBV18,TRBD1,once,TGTGCCAGCTCAAAACAGGGGACGGCGGATCAGCCCCAGCATTTT,CASSKQGTADQPQHF
TRBJ2-5,TRBV6-5,TRBD2,-,TGTGCCAGGGGGGGGGTGCAGGAGACCCAGTACTTC,CARGGVQETQYF
TRBJ1-2,TRBV3-1/TRBV3-2,-,-,TGTGCCAGCAGCCAAGACAGGGGAAGCGGCTACACCTTC,CASSQDRGSGYTF
TRBJ2-1,TRBV15,TRBD2,-,TGTGCCACCAGTTTAGGGACTTCGGGGGGCAATGAGCAGTTCTTC,CATSLGTSGGNEQFF